This TCR beta chain is drawn from a study of cytomegalovirus exposure and HLA in healthy donors. Study background: Caucasian-associated ancestry cluster membership applied to under 85% of several hundred genotyped donors.

In its sample, this clone was seen a few times. What it recognizes is unknown. PCR primers comprised 60 Vbeta and 13 Jbeta primers. The method was immunoSEQ multiplex PCR; TCRdb's version includes in-frame clones alone and lacks a portion of them. There are more than 85,000 clones in the sample; around 70% occur only once, and 3% to 3.5% lies in the top ten. Findings of the study overall: CMV serostatus was the sole immune exposure information available. In a later analysis, TCR beta V- and J-gene trimming was associated with a missense DCLRE1C variant. In a later analysis, donors in an Asian-associated ancestry cluster reportedly had fewer N-insertions in productive TCRs than the cohort mean.

The source is a man aged 30 to 45 in good health and CMV-seronegative. The sample was PBMCs.

The DNA for the CDR3 is TGCGCCAGCAGCATCCGGGAAGCGAGCTCCTACGAGCAGTACTTC. It translates to CASSIREASSYEQYF. V and J are TRBV5-1 and TRBJ2-7; TRBD2 might be the D (5 bases). The V gene's germline CDR1 is SGHRS and CDR2 YFSETQ. There are 15 residues in the CDR3. Trimming cost V 4 bases and J 0 bases, with 14 bases left between them.